The source of this T cell receptor beta chain is a study of blood T cell repertoires in COVID-19. The overall study: Sample material is recorded as cDNA or gDNA derived from T cells, B-cell-depleted T cells, or PBMCs.

Germline V gene sequence: CDR1 SEHNR, CDR2 FQNEAQ (reference sequence). The CDR3 extends over 11 amino acids. Trimming left V 6 bases short and J 7 bases short, with 7 bases between. This clone was observed a single time. The method was immunoSEQ multiplex PCR; TCRdb's version includes in-frame clones alone and lacks a portion of them. In the table there are just under 30,000 clones, 85% to 90% of which are singletons. The clonotype comes from a human donor with active COVID-19. The donor label of this sample is uncertain. The sample taken for sequencing was peripheral blood. The chain is built from TRBV7-9 and TRBJ2-1; D unresolved. The CDR3 region has the DNA TGTGCCAGCAGACGAGCAAATGAGCAGTTCTTC. This sequence encodes CASRRANEQFF. The full variable domain, its missing parts supplied by reference TRBV7-9 and TRBJ2-1, is DTGVSQNPRHKITKRGQNVTFRCDPISEHNRLYWYRQTLGQGPEFLTYFQNEAQLEKSRLLSDRFSAERPKGSFSTLEIQRTEQGDSAMYLCASRRANEQFFGPGTRLTVL.